This TCR beta chain was identified during a study of beta chain features in type 1 diabetes. This clone was recorded a few times. Its target is unknown. V was pared by 3 bases and J by 2 bases, with 10 bases between. In germline, CDR1 is SQVTM, CDR2 ANQGSEA. The CDR3 covers 13 residues. The sequenced template was cDNA made from the entire isolated RNA. The study obtained an average of approximately 1 million reads from stem cell-like memory T cell samples. Profiled with immunoSEQ multiplex PCR; TCRdb holds only in-frame clones, not every one. In the table there are approximately 27,000 clones, almost 50% of which are singletons. Study-wide results and limits: PCR might preferentially amplify shorter templates, equally in patients and controls. A pattern of fewer insertions and more deletions at VDJ junctions was seen in type 1 diabetes patients. A cDNA-based sequencing approach could over-represent cells with high TCR expression. TCRB CDR3s from Type 1 diabetes patients were moderately but significantly shorter in all four CD4+ subsets.

This sequence was found in a man aged 25 to 40 with type 1 diabetes. Sequences were obtained from stem cell memory CD4+ T cells from blood. V and J are TRBV29-1 and TRBJ2-5; tentative D call: TRBD1 (5 bases). CDR3 in amino acids: CSVDGRQQETQYF. Written as DNA, the CDR3 is TGCAGCGTTGATGGGCGACAGCAAGAGACCCAGTACTTC.